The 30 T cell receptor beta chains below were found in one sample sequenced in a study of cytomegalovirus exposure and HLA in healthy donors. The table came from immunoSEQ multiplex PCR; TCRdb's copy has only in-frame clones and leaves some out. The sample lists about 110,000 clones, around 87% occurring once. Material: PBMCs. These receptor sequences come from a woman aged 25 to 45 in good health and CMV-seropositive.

The CDR3 nucleotides read TGTGCCAGCAGACCCGGGACAGGCGGAAACACCATATATTTT. Translating it yields CASRPGTGGNTIYF. This chain connects TRBV27 to TRBJ1-3, with 8 bases aligning to TRBD1. Germline CDR1 reads MNHEY; CDR2 reads SMNVEV (reference sequence). V trimming: 6 bases; J trimming: 4 bases; junction bases outside the gene matches: 5. The CDR3 sequence is 14 residues long.

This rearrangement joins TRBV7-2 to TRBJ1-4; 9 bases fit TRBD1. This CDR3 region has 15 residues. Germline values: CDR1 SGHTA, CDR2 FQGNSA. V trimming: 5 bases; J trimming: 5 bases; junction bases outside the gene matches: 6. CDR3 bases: TGTGCCAGCAGCAAGCGGACAGGGGAAAATGAAAAACTGTTTTTT. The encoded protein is CASSKRTGENEKLFF.

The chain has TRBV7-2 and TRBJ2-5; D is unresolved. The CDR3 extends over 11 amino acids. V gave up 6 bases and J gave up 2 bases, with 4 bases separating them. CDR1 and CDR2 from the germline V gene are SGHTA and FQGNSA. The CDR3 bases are TGTGCCAGCAGTTCGCAAGAGACCCAGTACTTC. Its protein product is CASSSQETQYF.

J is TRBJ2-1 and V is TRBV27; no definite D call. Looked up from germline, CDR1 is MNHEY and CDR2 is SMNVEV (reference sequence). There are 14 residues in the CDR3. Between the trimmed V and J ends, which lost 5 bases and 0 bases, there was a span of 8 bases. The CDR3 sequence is CASSPVVSYNEQFF. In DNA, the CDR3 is TGTGCCAGCAGTCCCGTAGTCTCCTACAATGAGCAGTTCTTC.

The CDR3 sequence is CASSAQIAGGPIYNEQFF. The CDR3 DNA reads TGTGCCAGCAGCGCACAGATAGCGGGAGGGCCCATCTACAATGAGCAGTTCTTC. The chain employs TRBV11-2 and TRBJ2-1; 11 positions match TRBD2. V was pared by 5 bases and J by 3 bases, with 12 bases of the junction left unmatched. The CDR3 is 18 residues long. The germline V gene encodes CDR1 SGHAT and CDR2 FQNNGV.

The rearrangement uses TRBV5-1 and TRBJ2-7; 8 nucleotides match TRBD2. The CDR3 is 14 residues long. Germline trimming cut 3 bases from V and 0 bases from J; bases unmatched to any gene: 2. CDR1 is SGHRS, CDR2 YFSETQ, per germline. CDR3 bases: TGCGCCAGCAGCTGGCGGGAGGCCTCCTACGAGCAGTACTTC. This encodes CASSWREASYEQYF. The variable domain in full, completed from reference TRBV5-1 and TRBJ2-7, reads KAGVTQTPRYLIKTRGQQVTLSCSPISGHRSVSWYQQTPGQGLQFLFEYFSETQRNKGNFPGRFSGRQFSNSRSEMNVSTLELGDSALYLCASSWREASYEQYFGPGTRLTVT.

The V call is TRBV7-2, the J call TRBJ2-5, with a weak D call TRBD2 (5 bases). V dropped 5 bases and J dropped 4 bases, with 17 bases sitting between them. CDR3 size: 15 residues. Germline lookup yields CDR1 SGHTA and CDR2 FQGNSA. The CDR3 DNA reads TGTGCCAGCAGCACCCGCCCGACTATTATAGAGACCCAGTACTTC. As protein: CASSTRPTIIETQYF.

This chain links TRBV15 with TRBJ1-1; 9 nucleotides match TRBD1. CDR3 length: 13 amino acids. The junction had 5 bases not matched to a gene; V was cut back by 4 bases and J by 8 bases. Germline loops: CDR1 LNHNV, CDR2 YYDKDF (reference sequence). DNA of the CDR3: TGTGCCACCAGCAATGACAGGGGGACGGAAGCTTTCTTT. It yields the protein CATSNDRGTEAFF. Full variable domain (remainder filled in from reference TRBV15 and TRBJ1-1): DAMVIQNPRYQVTQFGKPVTLSCSQTLNHNVMYWYQQKSSQAPKLLFHYYDKDFNNEADTPDNFQSRRPNTSFCFLDIRSPGLGDTAMYLCATSNDRGTEAFFGQGTRLTVV.

The DNA of the CDR3 is TGTGCCAGCAGCGGCCGCAAGCGGGGAAGCTCCTACGAGCAGTACTTC. It yields the protein CASSGRKRGSSYEQYF. This chain joins TRBV11-2 and TRBJ2-7; TRBD2 matches at 7 bases. This CDR3 spans 16 amino acids. V dropped 5 bases and J dropped 0; count of bases not matched to a gene: 10. Germline V gene sequence: CDR1 SGHAT, CDR2 FQNNGV.

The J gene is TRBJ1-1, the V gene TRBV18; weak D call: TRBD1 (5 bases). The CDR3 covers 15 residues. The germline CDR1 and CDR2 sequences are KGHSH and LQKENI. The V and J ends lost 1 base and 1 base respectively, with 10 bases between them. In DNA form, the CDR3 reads TGTGCCAGCTCACCACAGGGGTATGGGAACACTGAAGCTTTCTTT. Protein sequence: CASSPQGYGNTEAFF.

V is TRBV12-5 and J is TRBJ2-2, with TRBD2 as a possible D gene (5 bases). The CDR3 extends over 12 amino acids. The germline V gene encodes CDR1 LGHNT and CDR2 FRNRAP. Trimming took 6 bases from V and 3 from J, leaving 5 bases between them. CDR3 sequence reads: CASGRDTGELFF. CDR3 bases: TGTGCTAGTGGGCGGGACACCGGGGAGCTGTTTTTT.

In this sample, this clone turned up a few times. The CDR3 DNA is TGTGCCTGGAGAGCGACAGGGGATATTGAAGCTTTCTTT. This gives the protein CAWRATGDIEAFF. The V and J genes are TRBV30 and TRBJ1-1, with 8 bases lining up with TRBD1. Germline V lookup: CDR1 GTSNPN, CDR2 SVGIG (reference sequence). The V gene end was trimmed by 3 bases and the J gene end by 7 bases; junction bases not matched to a gene: 7. The CDR3 runs 13 residues.

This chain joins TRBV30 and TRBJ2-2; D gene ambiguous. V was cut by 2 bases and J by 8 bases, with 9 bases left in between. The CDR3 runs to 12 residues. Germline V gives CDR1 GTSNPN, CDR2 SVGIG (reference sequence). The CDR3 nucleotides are TGTGCCTGGAGTCCACTCATGGGGGAGCTGTTTTTT. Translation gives CAWSPLMGELFF.

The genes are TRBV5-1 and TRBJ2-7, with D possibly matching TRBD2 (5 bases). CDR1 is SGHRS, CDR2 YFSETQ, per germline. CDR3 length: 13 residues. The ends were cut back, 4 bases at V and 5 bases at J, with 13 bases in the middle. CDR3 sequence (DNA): TGCGCCAGCAGCCGACGGGGATCCCACGAGCAGTACTTC. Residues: CASSRRGSHEQYF.

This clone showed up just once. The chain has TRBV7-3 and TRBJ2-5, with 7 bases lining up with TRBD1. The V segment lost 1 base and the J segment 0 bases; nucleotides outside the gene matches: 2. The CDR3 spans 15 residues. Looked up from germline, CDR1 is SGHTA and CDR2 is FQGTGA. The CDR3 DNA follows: TGTGCCAGCAGCTTAATGGGACAGAACCAAGAGACCCAGTACTTC. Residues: CASSLMGQNQETQYF.

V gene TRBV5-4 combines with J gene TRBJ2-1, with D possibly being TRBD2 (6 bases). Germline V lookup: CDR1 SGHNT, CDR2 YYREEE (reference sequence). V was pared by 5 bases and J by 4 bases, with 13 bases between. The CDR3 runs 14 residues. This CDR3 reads CASRRDSRYNEQFF. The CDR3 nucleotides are TGTGCCAGCAGGCGGGACTCTCGGTACAATGAGCAGTTCTTC.

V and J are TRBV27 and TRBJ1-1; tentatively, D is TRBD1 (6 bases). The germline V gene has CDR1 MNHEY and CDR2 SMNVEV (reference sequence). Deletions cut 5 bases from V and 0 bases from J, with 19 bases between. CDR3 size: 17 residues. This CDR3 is CASSPTPDSPMNTEAFF. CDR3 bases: TGTGCCAGCAGTCCTACGCCGGACAGCCCTATGAACACTGAAGCTTTCTTT.

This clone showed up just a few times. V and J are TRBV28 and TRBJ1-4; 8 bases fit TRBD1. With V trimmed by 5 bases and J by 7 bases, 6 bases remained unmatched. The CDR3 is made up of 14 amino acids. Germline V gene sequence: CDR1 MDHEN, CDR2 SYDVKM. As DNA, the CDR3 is TGTGCCAGCAGTCCCGGGACAGGCGGTGAAAAACTGTTTTTT. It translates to CASSPGTGGEKLFF.

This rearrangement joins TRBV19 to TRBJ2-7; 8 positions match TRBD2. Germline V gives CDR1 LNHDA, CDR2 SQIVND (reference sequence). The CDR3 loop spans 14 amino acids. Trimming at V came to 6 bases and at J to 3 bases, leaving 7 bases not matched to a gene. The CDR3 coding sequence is TGTGCCAGTAGCTCCGCCCTAGCGGGCTACGAGCAGTACTTC. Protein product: CASSSALAGYEQYF.

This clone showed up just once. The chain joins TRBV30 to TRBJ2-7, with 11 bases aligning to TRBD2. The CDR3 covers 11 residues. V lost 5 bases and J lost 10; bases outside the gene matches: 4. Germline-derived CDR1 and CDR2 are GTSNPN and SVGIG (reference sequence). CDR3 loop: CAWGLAGGQYF. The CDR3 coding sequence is TGTGCCTGGGGTCTAGCGGGGGGCCAGTACTTC.

CDR3 sequence reads: CASSYPTAAYNEQFF. DNA for the CDR3: TGTGCCAGCAGTTACCCGACAGCAGCTTACAATGAGCAGTTCTTC. This chain joins TRBV6-5 and TRBJ2-1; a weak D match, TRBD1 (5 bases). CDR1 is MNHEY and CDR2 is SVGAGI in the germline V gene. V lost 2 bases and J 4 bases, leaving 12 bases between the germline ends. The CDR3 is made up of 15 amino acids.

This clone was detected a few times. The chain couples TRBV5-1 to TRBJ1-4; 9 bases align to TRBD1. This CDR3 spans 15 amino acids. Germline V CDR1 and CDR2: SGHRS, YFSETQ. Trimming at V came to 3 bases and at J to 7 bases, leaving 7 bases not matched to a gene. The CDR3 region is CASSSGTGTVEKLFF. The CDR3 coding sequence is TGCGCCAGCAGCTCCGGGACAGGGACGGTTGAAAAACTGTTTTTT.

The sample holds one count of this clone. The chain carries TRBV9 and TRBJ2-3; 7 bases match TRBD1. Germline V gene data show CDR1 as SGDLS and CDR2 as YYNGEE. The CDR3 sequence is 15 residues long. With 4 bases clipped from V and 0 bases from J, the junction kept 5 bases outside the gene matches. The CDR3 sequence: CASSTGQSSTDTQYF. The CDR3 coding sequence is TGTGCCAGCAGCACGGGACAGTCTAGCACAGATACGCAGTATTTT.

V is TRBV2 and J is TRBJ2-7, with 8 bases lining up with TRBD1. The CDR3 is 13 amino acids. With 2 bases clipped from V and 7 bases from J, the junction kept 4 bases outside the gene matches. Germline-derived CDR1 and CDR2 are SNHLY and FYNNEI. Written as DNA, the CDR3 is TGTGCCAGCAGTGAACAGGGGGCTGGAGAGCAGTACTTC. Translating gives CASSEQGAGEQYF.

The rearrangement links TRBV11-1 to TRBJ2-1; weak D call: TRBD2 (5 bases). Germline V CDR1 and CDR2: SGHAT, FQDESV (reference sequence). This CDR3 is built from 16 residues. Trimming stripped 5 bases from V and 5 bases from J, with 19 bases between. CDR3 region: CASSPKSGRNNNEQFF. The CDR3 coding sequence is TGTGCCAGCAGCCCCAAAAGCGGAAGAAATAACAATGAGCAGTTCTTC.

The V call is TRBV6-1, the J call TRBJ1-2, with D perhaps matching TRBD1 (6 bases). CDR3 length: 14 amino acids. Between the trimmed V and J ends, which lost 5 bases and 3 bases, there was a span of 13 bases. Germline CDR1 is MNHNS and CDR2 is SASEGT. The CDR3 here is CASSTAQGDYGYTF. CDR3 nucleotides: TGTGCCAGCAGTACAGCACAGGGAGACTATGGCTACACCTTC.

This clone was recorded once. CDR3 sequence (DNA): TGTGCCAGCAGCCCCGGGAGGGACACTGAAGCTTTCTTT. This encodes CASSPGRDTEAFF. V usage is TRBV7-3 and J usage is TRBJ1-1; the D is unclear. This CDR3 comprises 13 residues. CDR1 and CDR2 from the germline V gene are SGHTA and FQGTGA. V shed 5 bases and J shed 3 bases, with 10 bases lying between them.

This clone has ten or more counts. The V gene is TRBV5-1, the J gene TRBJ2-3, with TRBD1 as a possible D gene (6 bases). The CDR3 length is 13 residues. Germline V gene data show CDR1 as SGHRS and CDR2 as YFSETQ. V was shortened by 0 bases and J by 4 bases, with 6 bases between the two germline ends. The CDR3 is CASSLGQADTQYF. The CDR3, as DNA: TGCGCCAGCAGCTTGGGACAGGCAGATACGCAGTATTTT.

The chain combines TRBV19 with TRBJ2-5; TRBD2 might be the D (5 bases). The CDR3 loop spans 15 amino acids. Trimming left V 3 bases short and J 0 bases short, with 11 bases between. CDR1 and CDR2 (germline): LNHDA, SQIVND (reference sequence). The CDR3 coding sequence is TGTGCCAGTAGTATTCCCGGAGGAAACCAAGAGACCCAGTACTTC. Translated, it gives CASSIPGGNQETQYF.

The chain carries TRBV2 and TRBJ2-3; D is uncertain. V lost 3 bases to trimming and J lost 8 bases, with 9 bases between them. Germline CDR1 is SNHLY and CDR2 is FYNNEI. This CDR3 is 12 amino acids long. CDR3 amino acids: CASSESAVTQYF. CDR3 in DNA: TGTGCCAGCAGTGAGTCTGCAGTTACGCAGTATTTT.